A selection of T cell receptor beta chains follows, all from one sample in a study of identical twins. Using its own MiXCR run on the 5' RACE reads, TCRdb lists one record per CDR3 protein. Seen here are fewer than 500,000 distinct CDR3 sequences, approximately 24% observed once, and the top ten hold around 3%. These data also formed part of another study, on T cells expressing NK-cell markers.

The sample was CD4+ T cells sorted from blood. Receptors originate from a woman younger than 30 in good health. Each CDR3 is given with its conserved first and last residue. D genes are given only for firm matches.

d_call j_call v_call cdr3_aa
NA TRBJ1-1 TRBV29-1 CSVEDPAGAFF
NA TRBJ2-3 TRBV20-1 CSGRSVDTQYF
NA TRBJ2-7 TRBV12-3/TRBV12-4 CASSKPDNEQYF
NA TRBJ2-6 TRBV7-2 CASSTISSGANVLTF
TRBD1 TRBJ1-6 TRBV7-6 CASSLEGTGASPLHF
NA TRBJ2-2 TRBV4-3 CASSIAQANTGELFF
TRBD2 TRBJ2-2 TRBV5-1 CASRPLTSGSTGELFF
TRBD2 TRBJ2-5 TRBV20-1 CSARDRLADNQKRVAQYF
TRBD1 TRBJ2-7 TRBV29-1 CSVDRGQGYEQYF
TRBD2 TRBJ2-3 TRBV20-1 CSARGAGVGDMQYF
TRBD1 TRBJ2-7 TRBV6-1 CASSRDRNSYEQYF
NA TRBJ2-3 TRBV29-1 CSGRASVVDTQYF
NA TRBJ2-3 TRBV10-3 CASLTRQADTQYF
NA TRBJ2-1 TRBV7-6 CASSLVPGVAQVEQFF
TRBD1 TRBJ1-5 TRBV10-3 CAISGTGVNQPQHF
NA TRBJ2-1 TRBV5-1 CASSSDFSKQFF
TRBD1 TRBJ2-1 TRBV29-1 CSVVSRGRINEQFF
NA TRBJ2-1 TRBV15 CATSRNPSSYNEQFF
NA TRBJ2-7 TRBV3-1 CASSQKGTGYEQYF
TRBD2 TRBJ2-3 TRBV5-6 CASSFLSGDTDTQYF
NA TRBJ1-1 TRBV18 CASGTDSFMNTEAFF
NA TRBJ1-2 TRBV14 CASSQEASYGYTF